This T cell receptor beta chain was recorded in a study of blood T cell repertoires in COVID-19. Study background: Acute and convalescent COVID-19 specimens originated in the United States, Italy and Spain. Sample material is recorded as cDNA or gDNA derived from T cells, B-cell-depleted T cells, or PBMCs.

This CDR3 has 15 amino acids. CDR1 is SGDLS, CDR2 YYNGEE, per germline. V gave up 6 bases and J gave up 5 bases; unmatched junction bases: 8. Original processing methods: Researchers report that nucleated cell counts were estimated from reference gene primer amplification. Sequencing used immunoSEQ multiplex PCR; TCRdb keeps in-frame clones, though not all of them. That table furnishes V, J and clone size, whereas the DNA furnished D and trimming. The table has about 200,000 clones, around 90% seen once. Sequenced sample: peripheral blood. The chain links TRBV9 to TRBJ1-6; 7 bases agree with TRBD1. This TCR came from a man aged 50-60 years with acute or convalescent COVID-19. CDR3 coding DNA: TGTGCCAGCAACAAGGGACAGATCGATAATTCACCCCTCCACTTT. Encoded protein: CASNKGQIDNSPLHF.